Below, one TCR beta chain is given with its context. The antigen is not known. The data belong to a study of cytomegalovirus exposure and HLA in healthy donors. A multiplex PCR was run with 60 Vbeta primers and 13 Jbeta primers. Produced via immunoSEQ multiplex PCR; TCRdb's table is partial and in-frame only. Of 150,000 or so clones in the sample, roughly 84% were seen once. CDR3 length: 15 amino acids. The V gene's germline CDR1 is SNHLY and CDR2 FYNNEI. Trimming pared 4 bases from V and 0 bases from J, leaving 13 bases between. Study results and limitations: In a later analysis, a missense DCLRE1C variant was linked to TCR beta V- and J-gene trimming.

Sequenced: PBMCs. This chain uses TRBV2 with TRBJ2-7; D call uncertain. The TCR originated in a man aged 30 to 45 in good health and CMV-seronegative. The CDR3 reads CASSAEAISSYEQYF. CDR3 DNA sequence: TGTGCCAGCAGTGCCGAGGCCATTAGCTCCTACGAGCAGTACTTC.